The clone carrying this TCR beta chain is medium-sized within its sample. Antigen: not known. The data were obtained in a study of liver allograft versus peripheral blood T cells. In the study overall: Comparing T cell receptor repertoires in transplanted livers with those in recipients' peripheral blood was part of the design.

Findings and limits, study-wide: Reportedly, the T cell receptor repertoires inside liver allografts were not the same as those in peripheral blood.

Trimming left V 0 bases short and J 5 bases short, with 11 bases between. The CDR3 spans 14 residues. CDR1 SGHDT and CDR2 YYEEEE come from the germline V gene. In TCRdb, the reads were re-called with MiXCR into one record per CDR3 protein. The sample yields 9,000 to 10,000 distinct CDR3 sequences, 15% to 20% seen once. The rearrangement links TRBV5-6 to TRBJ1-2; D uncertain. The TCR was taken from a human patient who had a liver transplant. Some T cells may be provided by the graft donor. The CDR3: CASSLGRQVYGYTF. The CDR3 coding sequence is TGTGCCAGCAGCTTGGGGCGGCAGGTATATGGCTACACCTTC.